This passage covers 2 T cell receptor beta chains from one sample sequenced in a study of blood T cell repertoires in COVID-19. Data came from immunoSEQ multiplex PCR; TCRdb stores just in-frame clones and leaves some out. The sample shows some 220,000 clones, around four fifths of them seen only once. Sequenced material: peripheral blood. The receptors here all came from a woman in her fifties or sixties who had recovered from COVID-19.

This chain joins TRBV11-2 and TRBJ1-2; tentatively, D is TRBD1 (5 bases). Germline CDR1 and CDR2: SGHAT and FQNNGV. CDR3 length: 13 residues. V dropped 2 bases and J dropped 2 bases, with 6 bases sitting between them. CDR3 sequence: CASSLPGNYGYTF. The CDR3, as DNA: TGTGCCAGCAGCTTACCAGGGAACTATGGCTACACCTTC.

The chain uses TRBV30 and TRBJ1-4; no firm D call. From germline, CDR1 is GTSNPN and CDR2 SVGIG (reference sequence). This CDR3 is 14 amino acids long. Trimming left V 1 base short and J 5 bases short, with 11 bases between. Written as DNA, the CDR3 is TGTGCCTGGAGTGGTGGAGACTTAAATGAAAAACTGTTTTTT. It translates to CAWSGGDLNEKLFF.